This TCR beta chain derives from a study of OX40 agonist ivuxolimab in advanced cancers. General notes on the study: Ivuxolimab was an agonistic, fully human IgG2 monoclonal antibody directed against OX40 (CD134), a costimulatory receptor. Of the approximately 54 dose-escalation patients, hepatocellular carcinoma was present in approximately 20, melanoma in around 15, renal cell carcinoma in 9 and head and neck cancer in 9. The point of sequencing TCRbeta in the periphery was to test whether ivuxolimab changed TCR sequence diversity and drove clonal T-cell expansion. In the dose-escalation cohort, around four fifths of patients were male, and the mean age was approximately 60 years, with a range of about 20 to 79. Intravenous ivuxolimab was administered to patients every 2 weeks at six dose levels: 0.01, 0.1, 0.3, 1.5, 3 and 10 mg/kg. The monotherapy dose-escalation portion (N ≈ 56 patients) of the phase I ivuxolimab trial is reported in the paper. Partial responses were achieved by three dose-escalation patients, of whom one had hepatocellular carcinoma and two had cutaneous melanoma. Patients were allowed to have had prior anti-PD-1, anti-PD-L1 or anti-CTLA-4 therapy, and approximately 40% of the dose-escalation patients had previously received checkpoint inhibitors.

Points the paper makes about the study in general: Low levels of normalized T-cell clonal expansion were also shown by some nonresponding patients. At doses of 0.1 to 3.0 mg/kg, clonal expansion of both CD4+ and CD8+ T cells in blood was seen between baseline and week 6. The antigen specificity of the clonally expanded peripheral T cells was not determined. On average, CD8+ T cells showed more expanded clones than CD4+ T cells after ivuxolimab. In the 0.1-3.0 mg/kg groups, partial responders were among the patients with the lowest normalized peripheral clonal expansion, particularly in CD8+ T cells.

Regarding this clone: Its antigen is currently not known. The input lacks base qualities; no much larger clone sits a single base away.

Genomic DNA was isolated from the sorted cells so that the TCRbeta CDR3 region could be sequenced. The immunoSEQ Assay was used for sequencing of TCRbeta CDR3 regions. The table comes from immuneACCESS by way of TCRdb, which keeps in-frame sequences with V and J called. Part of the clones is missing from these tables; in studies checked, under half for an unresolved V gene and the rest for unknown reasons. In this sample the table shows 100,000 to 150,000 clones, approximately 94% of which occur a single time. 0.9% to 1.2% of the sample rests with the top ten. The germline V end is reduced by 1 base and the J end by 4 bases; junction bases left unmatched: 6. CDR1 and CDR2 (MDHEN, SYDVKM) derive from the germline V gene. CDR3 length: 15 amino acids, cysteine to phenylalanine. The only DNA kept is the CDR3, 45 bases in frame from the first base. Patients with autoimmune disease history or receiving systemic immunosuppression were excluded from the trial. Peripheral blood for TCR sequencing was collected from all dose cohorts at baseline, on cycle 4 day 1, and on cycle 7 day 1. The samples were taken from a phase I, first-in-human, multicenter, open-label dose-escalation trial of ivuxolimab. The trial enrolled adults with locally advanced or metastatic head and neck squamous cell, hepatocellular, melanoma or renal cell carcinoma. Before TCR sequencing, CD4+ T cells and CD8+ T cells from peripheral blood were sorted into separate populations.

In this chain, TRBV28 is recombined with TRBJ2-7, with 8 bases aligning to TRBD1. This sample comprised CD4+ or CD8+ T cells sorted from blood, obtained in a trial of the OX40 agonist ivuxolimab. The sequence derives from an adult with an advanced solid tumor such as melanoma, head and neck, liver or kidney cancer. The DNA is TGTGCCAGCAGTTTATCCAGGGGGCGATTGTACGAGCAGTACTTC. The encoded protein is CASSLSRGRLYEQYF. Extended through the reference TRBV28 and TRBJ2-7 proteins, this CDR3 yields the full variable domain: DVKVTQSSRYLVKRTGEKVFLECVQDMDHENMFWYRQDPGLGLRLIYFSYDVKMKEKGDIPEGYSVSREKKERFSLILESASTNQTSMYLCASSLSRGRLYEQYFGPGTRLTVT.